Below, 30 T cell receptor beta chains from the same sample are listed, as sequenced in a study of blood T cells in healthy people across ages. Then a second PCR, running roughly 7 to 11 cycles, was carried out with a sample-barcoded 5' primer and a J-beta primer mix. TCRdb recomputed calls from the 5' RACE reads with MiXCR, one row per CDR3 protein. The table lists about 1.4 million distinct CDR3 sequences, almost 60% of them singletons. Material for sequencing was blood. The receptors shown here come from a man between 18 and 35 years old in good health.

The rearrangement uses TRBV12-3 or TRBV12-4 and TRBJ1-2, with D maybe TRBD1 (5 bases). The CDR3 loop spans 14 amino acids. V lost 3 bases to trimming and J lost 4 bases, with 12 bases between them. This chain's CDR3 is CASSFREQSYGYTF. The CDR3, as DNA: TGTGCCAGCAGTTTCAGGGAGCAGTCCTATGGCTACACCTTC.

This clonotype was seen once. V usage is TRBV5-1 and J usage is TRBJ2-5; D uncertain. V was shortened by 3 bases and J by 0 bases, with 12 bases between the two germline ends. Germline V gene sequence: CDR1 SGHRS, CDR2 YFSETQ. CDR3 length: 15 residues. This CDR3 is CASSYENSYQETQYF. CDR3 bases: TGCGCCAGCAGCTACGAGAACAGCTACCAAGAGACCCAGTACTTC.

This sequence joins TRBV4-3 and TRBJ2-3; D is perhaps TRBD2 (6 bases). The germline gives CDR1 LGHNA, CDR2 YSLEER. Trimming left V 3 bases short and J 4 bases short, with 17 bases between. CDR3 length: 16 amino acids. The CDR3 is CASSHTGTPGPDTQYF. For the CDR3, the DNA is TGCGCCAGCAGCCATACCGGGACTCCGGGCCCAGATACGCAGTATTTT.

The chain links TRBV5-5 to TRBJ1-2; no clear D. From germline, CDR1 is SGHKS and CDR2 YYEKEE (reference sequence). V was clipped by 3 bases and J by 0 bases, with 15 bases between them. This CDR3 is built from 16 residues. CDR3 DNA: TGTGCCAGCAGCTCCCTTGTAGCGGAAGCTAACTATGGCTACACCTTC. This sequence encodes CASSSLVAEANYGYTF.

The chain links TRBV27 to TRBJ1-5, with 7 bases matching TRBD1. This CDR3 contains 15 residues. The junction had 6 bases not matched to a gene; V was cut back by 4 bases and J by 3 bases. Germline lookup yields CDR1 MNHEY and CDR2 SMNVEV (reference sequence). CDR3 nucleotides: TGTGCCAGCAGTTACACGGGGACAGTCAATCAGCCCCAGCATTTT. This encodes CASSYTGTVNQPQHF.

Concerning this clonotype itself: At one boundary the junction diverges from the germline segment, which might be a read error. The rearrangement uses TRBV19 and TRBJ2-7, with TRBD2 matching over 8 bases. CDR3 length: 12 residues. CDR1 LNHDA and CDR2 SQIVND come from the germline V gene (reference sequence). CDR3 in amino acids: CTSAGGGYEQYF. CDR3 nucleotides: TGTACCAGTGCGGGGGGCGGCTACGAGCAGTACTTC.

This clonotype was found a few times. The chain carries TRBV7-2 and TRBJ1-2; D is undetermined. CDR3 length: 14 residues. The germline V gene has CDR1 SGHTA and CDR2 FQGNSA. V was shortened by 1 base and J by 4 bases, with 10 bases between the two germline ends. CDR3 region: CASSLDSRFYGYTF. The CDR3 DNA reads TGTGCCAGCAGCTTAGATTCCAGGTTCTATGGCTACACCTTC.

The chain uses TRBV7-9 and TRBJ2-1; D gene unclear. V was clipped by 3 bases and J by 7 bases, with 19 bases between them. This CDR3 region has 16 residues. Germline V gene sequence: CDR1 SEHNR, CDR2 FQNEAQ (reference sequence). The DNA of the CDR3 is TGTGCCAGCAGCTTCTCCACCGGGTCAGGTTCAAATGAGCAGTTCTTC. This encodes CASSFSTGSGSNEQFF.

The CDR3 reads CSVRASGTLDTQYF. CDR3 coding DNA: TGCAGCGTTAGGGCTAGCGGGACGTTAGATACGCAGTATTTT. The chain carries TRBV29-1 and TRBJ2-3, with TRBD2 identical over 9 bases. Trimming cost V 5 bases and J 5 bases; bases outside gene matches: 8. CDR3 length: 14 residues. Germline V lookup: CDR1 SQVTM, CDR2 ANQGSEA.

The chain employs TRBV6-1 and TRBJ2-7; a weak D match, TRBD2 (6 bases). Germline-derived CDR1 and CDR2 are MNHNS and SASEGT. V was clipped by 0 bases and J by 7 bases, with 13 bases between them. This CDR3 spans 14 amino acids. The CDR3 sequence is CASSEALTRGEQYF. DNA of the CDR3: TGTGCCAGCAGTGAAGCCCTCACACGGGGGGAGCAGTACTTC.

The table lists this clonotype with a count of one. The chain's CDR3 is CATSFTGGRDTQYF. CDR3 bases: TGTGCCACCAGCTTCACGGGGGGCCGTGATACGCAGTATTTT. The chain is built from TRBV15 and TRBJ2-3; D may be TRBD2 (7 bases). Between the trimmed V and J ends, which lost 5 bases and 6 bases, there was a span of 15 bases. CDR3 length: 14 amino acids. Germline V lookup: CDR1 LNHNV, CDR2 YYDKDF (reference sequence). Based on the CDR3 plus reference TRBV15 and TRBJ2-3, the full variable domain is DAMVIQNPRYQVTQFGKPVTLSCSQTLNHNVMYWYQQKSSQAPKLLFHYYDKDFNNEADTPDNFQSRRPNTSFCFLDIRSPGLGDTAMYLCATSFTGGRDTQYFGPGTRLTVL.

The gene calls are TRBV29-1 and TRBJ2-5, with D unresolved. V lost 1 base, J lost 5 bases, and 17 bases lay in between. Germline CDR1 reads SQVTM; CDR2 reads ANQGSEA. CDR3 size: 15 residues. Here the CDR3 DNA reads TGCAGCGTTGAAGTTGGGAAAGGACCCCACGAGACCCAGTACTTC. Amino acids: CSVEVGKGPHETQYF.

The rearrangement joins TRBV18 to TRBJ2-6; no reliable D call. The germline V gene encodes CDR1 KGHSH and CDR2 LQKENI. This CDR3 has 16 residues. Trimming pared 1 base from V and 0 bases from J, leaving 7 bases between. The CDR3 sequence is CASSPQRGSGANVLTF. The CDR3 DNA sequence: TGTGCCAGCTCACCACAGAGAGGCTCTGGGGCCAACGTCCTGACTTTC.

The rearrangement links TRBV20-1 to TRBJ2-4; D remains unclear. The ends were cut back, 4 bases at V and 1 base at J, with 5 bases in the middle. The CDR3 has 12 residues. CDR1 and CDR2 from the germline V gene are DFQATT and SNEGSKA (reference sequence). CDR3 residues: CSAIEAKNIQYF. CDR3 DNA sequence: TGCAGTGCTATCGAGGCCAAAAACATTCAGTACTTC.

The chain joins TRBV6-1 to TRBJ2-1; D gene unclear. The CDR3 totals 13 residues. Trimming took off 2 bases at V and 6 bases at J, with 8 bases between the two ends. Germline V CDR1 and CDR2: MNHNS, SASEGT. The CDR3 is CASSEIVRNEQFF. CDR3 nucleotide sequence: TGTGCCAGCAGTGAAATTGTGCGCAATGAGCAGTTCTTC.

The rearrangement links TRBV27 to TRBJ1-5; D possibly corresponds to TRBD1 (5 bases). There are 15 residues in the CDR3. Germline lookup yields CDR1 MNHEY and CDR2 SMNVEV (reference sequence). V dropped 3 bases and J dropped 3 bases, with 12 bases sitting between them. The CDR3 sequence: CASSFGADPNQPQHF. The CDR3 DNA reads TGTGCCAGCAGTTTTGGGGCAGACCCCAATCAGCCCCAGCATTTT.

About this clonotype: A much larger clone sits a single nucleotide away, making a read error possible. The V and J genes are TRBV14 and TRBJ2-1; the match to TRBD1 covers 10 bases. The J call may be in error: the DNA end matches TRBJ2-7 better. Germline values: CDR1 SGHDN, CDR2 FVKESK. This CDR3 has 19 amino acids. CDR3 sequence reads: CASSRETGGLFYSYNEQYF. CDR3 in DNA: TGTGCCAGCAGCCGAGAGACAGGGGGCCTTTTTTACTCCTACAATGAGCAGTACTTC.

The CDR3: CASSTRTSGRYEQYF. As DNA, the CDR3 is TGTGCCAGCAGCACCCGGACTAGCGGGAGATACGAGCAGTACTTC. The chain has TRBV11-2 and TRBJ2-7, with TRBD2 matching over 13 bases. CDR1 is SGHAT and CDR2 is FQNNGV in the germline V gene. This CDR3 has 15 residues. The trim removed 5 bases at V and 4 bases at J, leaving 5 bases unmatched. Filled out from reference TRBV11-2 and TRBJ2-7, the complete variable domain reads EAGVAQSPRYKIIEKRQSVAFWCNPISGHATLYWYQQILGQGPKLLIQFQNNGVVDDSQLPKDRFSAERLKGVDSTLKIQPAKLEDSAVYLCASSTRTSGRYEQYFGPGTRLTVT.

The chain recombines TRBV12-3 or TRBV12-4 with TRBJ2-1, with 8 nucleotides matching TRBD1. V trimming: 5 bases; J trimming: 2 bases; junction bases outside the gene matches: 2. The CDR3 covers 14 residues. The CDR3 sequence: CASSGDRTYNEQFF. The CDR3 bases are TGTGCCAGCAGTGGGGACAGGACCTACAATGAGCAGTTCTTC.

The chain is built from TRBV20-1 and TRBJ1-5; possibly TRBD1 for D (5 bases). CDR3 length: 13 residues. V lost 4 bases to trimming and J lost 5 bases, with 12 bases between them. Germline V CDR1 and CDR2: DFQATT, SNEGSKA (reference sequence). CDR3 protein: CSATRDEHQPQHF. The CDR3 bases are TGCAGTGCTACCCGGGACGAGCATCAGCCCCAGCATTTT.

The chain carries TRBV20-1 and TRBJ2-1, with D perhaps TRBD1 (5 bases). V was trimmed by 4 bases and J by 0 bases, leaving 10 bases between them. The CDR3 contains 14 residues. The germline V gene encodes CDR1 DFQATT and CDR2 SNEGSKA (reference sequence). CDR3 in amino acids: CSANRKDSYNEQFF. In nucleotides, the CDR3 is TGCAGTGCTAACAGGAAAGACTCCTACAATGAGCAGTTCTTC.

V is TRBV10-3 and J is TRBJ2-7; no definite D call. The length of the CDR3 is 11 residues. The germline V gene encodes CDR1 ENHRY and CDR2 SYGVKD. The V end lost 11 bases, the J end lost 6 bases, and 14 bases lay between the germline ends. The CDR3 here is CASSDHSEQYF. DNA of the CDR3: TGTGCCTCCTCCGACCATTCCGAGCAGTACTTC.

The CDR3: CATSGLLAGADYNEQFF. The DNA of the CDR3 is TGTGCCACCAGCGGATTACTAGCGGGGGCCGACTACAATGAGCAGTTCTTC. The chain employs TRBV15 and TRBJ2-1; 11 bases line up with TRBD2. CDR3 length equals 17 residues. V lost 5 bases to trimming and J lost 3 bases; unmatched junction nucleotides: 9. From germline, CDR1 is LNHNV and CDR2 YYDKDF (reference sequence).

This clonotype has at least ten counts. The V call is TRBV29-1, the J call TRBJ2-3, with D possibly TRBD1 on 6 matching bases. Germline V gene sequence: CDR1 SQVTM, CDR2 ANQGSEA. Trimming pared 4 bases from V and 5 bases from J, leaving 7 bases between. This CDR3 contains 11 residues. This CDR3 is CSVGQEDTQYF. The CDR3 DNA reads as TGCAGCGTTGGACAGGAAGATACGCAGTATTTT.

This clonotype is a singleton in its sample. J is TRBJ2-3 and V is TRBV6-5, with D maybe TRBD2 (6 bases). V gave up 10 bases and J gave up 5 bases, with 19 bases separating them. The CDR3 is made up of 14 amino acids. Germline-derived CDR1 and CDR2 are MNHEY and SVGAGI. This CDR3 reads CATRGTDGIDTQYF. The CDR3, as DNA: TGTGCCACACGGGGGACGGACGGGATAGATACGCAGTATTTT.

The chain couples TRBV20-1 to TRBJ2-7; 7 bases align to TRBD1. The CDR3 is 14 residues long. V lost 3 bases to trimming and J lost 5 bases; unmatched junction nucleotides: 10. Germline CDR1 DFQATT, CDR2 SNEGSKA (reference sequence). Written as DNA, the CDR3 is TGCAGTGCTAGTCTGACAGGGATAAGGAACGAGCAGTACTTC. Residues: CSASLTGIRNEQYF.

This chain uses TRBV5-1 with TRBJ2-7; a possible D gene is TRBD1 (6 bases). Trimming took off 0 bases at V and 6 bases at J, with 16 bases between the two ends. This CDR3 is 15 amino acids long. The germline gives CDR1 SGHRS, CDR2 YFSETQ. The CDR3 coding sequence is TGCGCCAGCAGCTTGGCTGGGACAAGAGTGGGCGAGCAGTACTTC. Amino acid sequence: CASSLAGTRVGEQYF.

This clonotype was picked up a small number of times. The chain links TRBV4-1 to TRBJ2-7; 9 bases align to TRBD2. The CDR3 has 17 residues. J gave up 3 bases and V 1 base, and 10 bases lay outside the gene matches. Germline CDR1 is MGHRA and CDR2 is YSYEKL. The chain's CDR3 is CASSQGRGGRASYEQYF. The DNA for the CDR3 is TGCGCCAGCAGCCAAGGTCGGGGCGGGAGGGCCAGCTACGAGCAGTACTTC.

J is TRBJ2-7 and V is TRBV9; 10 bases agree with TRBD1. The CDR3 length is 15 residues. Germline lookup yields CDR1 SGDLS and CDR2 YYNGEE. V was pared by 1 base and J by 4 bases, with 5 bases of the junction left unmatched. CDR3 loop: CASSVSTGGDYEQYF. The CDR3, as DNA: TGTGCCAGCAGCGTATCGACAGGGGGCGATTACGAGCAGTACTTC.

This clonotype came up a few times. This chain uses TRBV6-5 with TRBJ2-5, with D possibly being TRBD1 (8 bases). The V gene's germline CDR1 is MNHEY and CDR2 SVGAGI. The CDR3 sequence is 16 residues long. Trimming stripped 4 bases from V and 3 bases from J, with 18 bases between. CDR3 sequence (DNA): TGTGCCAGCAGTTCCCGATTTACAGGGGGGGAAGAGACCCAGTACTTC. It specifies CASSSRFTGGEETQYF.